This T cell receptor (beta chain) is from a study of Graves' ophthalmopathy and Graves' hyperthyroidism (dated by TCRdb to between 2018 and 2020). In the study overall: Peripheral blood was collected before any treatment was given, at the time of initial diagnosis. T-cell repertoires of thyroid tissue and blood were compared in several hyperthyroidism patients. A discovery set of about 99 patients (more than 40 ophthalmopathy, approximately 58 stable hyperthyroidism) was enrolled to explore V-J signatures distinguishing ophthalmopathy from hyperthyroidism. Once sampling was done, hyperthyroidism patients were given methimazole at a starting dose of 30 mg daily, while ophthalmopathy patients were given high-dose intravenous methylprednisolone. In total, some 140 blood samples were TCR-sequenced: fewer than 50 ophthalmopathy, some 80 hyperthyroidism and approximately 17 hyperthyroidism-to-ophthalmopathy patients. TCR beta repertoire signatures were used to distinguish Graves' ophthalmopathy from Graves' hyperthyroidism and to predict progression to ophthalmopathy. For independent validation, a separate cohort was made up of roughly 19 hyperthyroidism patients plus 17 patients who later progressed from hyperthyroidism to ophthalmopathy.

Details on this clonotype: No antigen is known for it. No base qualities exist here, and no much larger clone lies one base off it.

For repertoire sequencing, the TCR beta CDR3 regions were amplified from RNA transcripts. HTBI primers and the Qiagen OneStep RT-PCR kit were used in a first-round RT-PCR, which was followed by a second-round multiplex PCR, size selection and purification. Libraries were sequenced on an Illumina HiSeq2000 using paired-end 100 bp reads. The study's processing was this. SOAPnuke was used to process the reads, throwing out any read that had adapters, had uncalled bases, had a mean Phred below 15, or lacked an exact constant-primer or identifier match. COPE v1.2.5 was used to merge the high-quality paired reads. Unique nucleotide sequences were defined as clonotypes and aligned to IMGT TRB V, D and J references using MiTCR v1.1. Analysis was restricted to V-J combinations with a frequency above 0.0001, which covered 99% to 99.2% of repertoires. A TCR clonal expansion and chaos score per V-J combination was defined as the ratio of F50 clonal expansion to chaos observed in the TCRdist matrix. Welch's t-statistics and random forest were used to reduce the features to approximately 13 V-J combinations, which were then used as input to a naive Bayes classifier. The Morisita-Horn index was used to measure how similar the thyroid and blood repertoires were. TCRdb applied fastp at Q25 and MiXCR to the public reads, then kept only in-frame beta chains. Identical CDR3 protein sequences are pooled into one entry, listed with their most common genes and DNA. These V and J calls originate from TCRdb's pipeline instead of the authors' own analysis. The table for this sample lists tens of thousands of distinct CDR3 sequences; 45% to 55% of them were counted only once. The ten largest clones take up roughly 5% of the sample.

Ophthalmopathy patients had moderately to severely active disease, Clinical Activity Score of at least 3, NOSPECS grade of at least 4, and disease duration under 3 months. Patients were excluded if they had other autoimmune diseases, uncontrolled infections, pregnancy or lactation. Diagnosis relied on clinical symptoms, serum thyroxine, TRAb, thyroid ultrasound and orbital computed tomography. Using Ficoll-Paque density gradient centrifugation, PBMCs were isolated from 9.5 to 10 ml of fresh peripheral blood. Trizol reagent was used to extract the total RNA, and its quality was then checked on an Agilent 2100 Bioanalyzer. The paper as a whole reports these results and caveats: In validation, the model predicted ophthalmopathy progression with 70.59% sensitivity and roughly 72% specificity; 12 predicted patients were CT-confirmed with GO in a median of about 6.2 months. Most expanded thyroid clonotypes with frequency above 0.001 were also detected in blood, suggesting blood repertoires may reflect the thyroid immune response. The 13-signature model separated ophthalmopathy from stable hyperthyroidism with approximately 90% sensitivity and just under 84% specificity in cross-validation, and 80%/75% in the test set. Sample size was not statistically predetermined, and group allocation was not concealed from the investigators.

The CDR3 goes from the cysteine to the phenylalanine over 16 residues. The CDR3 DNA has 48 bases and is translated from base 1. The germline V gene specifies SNHLY as CDR1 and FYNNEI as CDR2. V was cut back by 5 bases and J by 3 bases, leaving a gap of 20 bases between them. The V and J genes are TRBV2 and TRBJ2-7; a weak D assignment points to TRBD2 (5 bases agree). The sequence was collected from an adult woman with Graves' ophthalmopathy. The sequencing sample was made of peripheral blood. The bases are TGTGCCAGCAGTTTTCCTATCGTGGGAGTGGGCTACGAGCAGTACTTC. It codes for CASSFPIVGVGYEQYF. The variable domain in full, with residues beyond the CDR3 obtained from the reference TRBV2 and TRBJ2-7 genes, is EPEVTQTPSHQVTQMGQEVILRCVPISNHLYFYWYRQILGQKVEFLVSFYNNEISEKSEIFDDQFSVERPDGSNFTLKIRSTKLEDSAMYFCASSFPIVGVGYEQYFGPGTRLTVT.